This TCR beta chain was sequenced in a study of tumor-infiltrating lymphocytes in oesophageal squamous cell carcinoma. MiXCR, run by TCRdb on the PCR reads, gives a single entry per CDR3 protein. This sample has some 21,000 distinct CDR3 sequences, with around 41% found just once. Of note for this clonotype: A much larger clone differs from this one at a single base, so this may be a read error.

CDR1 is SGHAT, CDR2 FQNNGV, per germline. This CDR3 region has 15 residues. Unmatched junction bases numbered 11, after V lost 4 bases and J lost 7 bases. The TCR originated in a male donor with esophageal squamous cell carcinoma. Sequenced: normal esophageal tissue next to the tumor. The chain is built from TRBV11-2 and TRBJ2-7; 9 bases line up with TRBD1. The CDR3 is CASSSDRGAYNEQYF. The CDR3 DNA reads TGTGCCAGCAGCTCGGACAGGGGAGCCTACAATGAGCAGTACTTC.